This T cell receptor beta chain is from a study of Ad26.COV2.S vaccination and SARS-CoV-2 variants. Germline V gene data show CDR1 as SQVTM and CDR2 as ANQGSEA. V trimming: 3 bases; J trimming: 5 bases; junction bases outside the gene matches: 11. The CDR3 loop spans 15 amino acids. TCRdb keeps only in-frame clones here, not all; method: immunoSEQ multiplex PCR. Here the sample spans roughly 140,000 clones, 80% to 90% being singletons. Worth noting for this clone: What it binds is not known.

Study-wide results and limits: Spike-specific TCR breadth ran higher among vaccine recipients than placebo recipients. Vaccine and placebo recipients had similar non-spike TCR breadth.

This chain connects TRBV29-1 to TRBJ1-2, with 8 bases lining up with TRBD1. Here the sequenced sample was peripheral blood, taken after recovery from COVID-19. The sequence derives from a human donor who had recovered from COVID-19. In nucleotides, the CDR3 is TGCAGCGTTGATGGAAGCCGGGACAGGAATTATGGCTACACCTTC. This codes for CSVDGSRDRNYGYTF.